The present TCR beta chain was sequenced within a study of T cell responses to AZD1222 COVID-19 vaccine. Across the whole study: Investigators merged groups given second doses at roughly 4 or roughly 12 weeks.

Sequenced by immunoSEQ multiplex PCR; TCRdb stores in-frame clones only, minus some. The sample has some 75,000 clones; about 88% are singletons. Germline V gene data show CDR1 as SGHAT and CDR2 as FQNNGV. The length of the CDR3 is 14 residues. Trimming removed 4 bases from V and 8 bases from J, with 15 bases in between. Sample: peripheral blood, taken on day 0 of AZD1222 vaccination. This chain links TRBV11-2 with TRBJ2-1; D may match TRBD1 or TRBD2 (5 bases each). The TCR sequence derives from an adult in good health. CDR3 region: CASSSGTPRDEQFF. CDR3 bases: TGTGCCAGCAGCTCCGGGACCCCTAGGGATGAGCAGTTCTTC.